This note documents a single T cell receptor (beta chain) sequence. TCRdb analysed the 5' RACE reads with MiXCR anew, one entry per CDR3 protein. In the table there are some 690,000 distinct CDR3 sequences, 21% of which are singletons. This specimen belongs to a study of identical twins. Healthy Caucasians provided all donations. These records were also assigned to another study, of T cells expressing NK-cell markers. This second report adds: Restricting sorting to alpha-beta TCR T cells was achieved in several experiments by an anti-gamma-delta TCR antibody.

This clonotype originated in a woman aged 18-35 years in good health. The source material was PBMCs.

CDR3 sequence: CASRGGESGANVLTF. In DNA form, the CDR3 reads TGTGCCAGCAGGGGGGGGGAGTCCGGGGCCAACGTCCTGACTTTC. The chain links TRBV6-1 to TRBJ2-6; TRBD2 matches 7 bases. V lost 6 bases, J lost 4 bases, and 6 bases stayed unmatched. Germline loops: CDR1 MNHNS, CDR2 SASEGT. The CDR3 is 15 residues long.